This entry lists 2 T cell receptor beta chains sequenced from one sample in a study of OX40 agonist ivuxolimab in advanced cancers. Libraries were constructed by the immunoSEQ multiplex PCR assay. The table was pulled from immuneACCESS by TCRdb, which kept in-frame rearrangements only. Such tables lose some clones; where checked, under half of the loss comes from unresolved V genes, and the rest has no known cause. The sample data list some 60,000 clones, and about 85% of these were observed just once. Of the sample, under 5% is held by the ten largest clones. Specimen: CD4+ or CD8+ T cells sorted from blood, collected in a trial of the OX40 agonist ivuxolimab. The source is an adult with an advanced solid tumor such as melanoma, head and neck, liver or kidney cancer.

The chain couples TRBV7-8 to TRBJ2-5; 10 bases line up with TRBD1. The CDR3 has 16 residues. CDR1 and CDR2 from the germline V gene are SGHVS and FQNEAQ. Trimming removed 5 bases from V and 5 bases from J; junction bases left unmatched: 11. The CDR3 protein is CASSLRDRGVWETQYF. The DNA of the CDR3 is TGTGCCAGCAGCCTCCGGGACAGGGGAGTTTGGGAGACCCAGTACTTC.

J is TRBJ2-3 and V is TRBV5-1; 8 bases agree with TRBD1. The CDR3 loop spans 17 amino acids. Trimming at V came to 3 bases and at J to 4 bases, leaving 13 bases not matched to a gene. Germline CDR1 SGHRS, CDR2 YFSETQ. The CDR3 here is CASSWGPGQGLSDTQYF. For the CDR3, the DNA is TGCGCCAGCAGCTGGGGCCCCGGACAGGGTCTATCAGATACGCAGTATTTT.